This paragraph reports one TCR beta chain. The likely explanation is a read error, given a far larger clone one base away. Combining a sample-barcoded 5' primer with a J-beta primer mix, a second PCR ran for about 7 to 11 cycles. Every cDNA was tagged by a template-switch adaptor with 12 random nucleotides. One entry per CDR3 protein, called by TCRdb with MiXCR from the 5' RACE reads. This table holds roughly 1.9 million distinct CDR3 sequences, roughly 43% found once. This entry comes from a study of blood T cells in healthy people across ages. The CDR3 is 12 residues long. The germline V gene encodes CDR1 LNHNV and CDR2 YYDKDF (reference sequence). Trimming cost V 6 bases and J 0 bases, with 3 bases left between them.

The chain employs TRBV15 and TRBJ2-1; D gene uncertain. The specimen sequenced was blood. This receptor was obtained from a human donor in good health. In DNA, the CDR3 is TGTGCCACCAGTTACTCCTACAATGAGCAGTTCTTC. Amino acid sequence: CATSYSYNEQFF.